The rows below give T cell receptor beta chains drawn from one sample of a study of cytomegalovirus exposure and HLA in healthy donors. Profiled with immunoSEQ multiplex PCR; TCRdb holds only in-frame clones, not every one. The table has some 100,000 clones, around 85% seen once. The sample consisted of PBMCs. Receptors originate from a young man in good health and CMV-seronegative. CDR3s include the opening cysteine and the closing phenylalanine or tryptophan. Fields, in order: J gene, V gene, D gene, clone size, CDR3 protein, CDR3 DNA. The D gene is left open where the match is weak. A row's size may be missing; if present it is once, few, many or a size class.

j_gene: TRBJ2-1
v_gene: TRBV5-4
d_gene: NA
abundance: NA
CDR3aa: CASSSAPRRSSYNEQFF
CDR3nt: TGTGCCAGCAGCTCCGCACCCCGACGGAGCTCCTACAATGAGCAGTTCTTC

j_gene: TRBJ2-5
v_gene: TRBV6-6
d_gene: NA
abundance: NA
CDR3aa: CASSYLSTRVGETQYF
CDR3nt: TGTGCCAGCAGTTACTTGAGTACCAGGGTAGGAGAGACCCAGTACTTC

j_gene: TRBJ2-7
v_gene: TRBV9
d_gene: NA
abundance: NA
CDR3aa: CASSAHSNHPTYEQYF
CDR3nt: TGTGCCAGCAGCGCCCACTCCAATCATCCGACCTACGAGCAGTACTTC

j_gene: TRBJ2-1
v_gene: TRBV28
d_gene: TRBD2
abundance: NA
CDR3aa: CASSAMRGARFF
CDR3nt: TGTGCCAGCAGTGCAATGCGGGGGGCTCGGTTCTTC

j_gene: TRBJ1-1
v_gene: TRBV27
d_gene: NA
abundance: NA
CDR3aa: CASSKEVGTEAFF
CDR3nt: TGTGCCAGCTCCAAGGAGGTAGGCACTGAAGCTTTCTTT

j_gene: TRBJ1-3
v_gene: TRBV30
d_gene: TRBD1
abundance: NA
CDR3aa: CAWSADRAAGNTIYF
CDR3nt: TGTGCCTGGAGTGCCGACAGGGCCGCTGGAAACACCATATATTTT

j_gene: TRBJ2-2
v_gene: TRBV30
d_gene: TRBD2
abundance: NA
CDR3aa: CAWFVAGGTGELFF
CDR3nt: TGTGCCTGGTTTGTAGCGGGAGGGACCGGGGAGCTGTTTTTT

j_gene: TRBJ1-2
v_gene: TRBV6-5
d_gene: NA
abundance: NA
CDR3aa: CASSYGGNYTF
CDR3nt: TGTGCCAGCAGTTACGGGGGGAACTACACCTTC

j_gene: TRBJ1-1
v_gene: TRBV4-2
d_gene: NA
abundance: NA
CDR3aa: CASSQESTLDTEAFF
CDR3nt: TGTGCCAGCAGCCAAGAAAGCACTTTGGACACTGAAGCTTTCTTT

j_gene: TRBJ1-6
v_gene: TRBV30
d_gene: TRBD1
abundance: once
CDR3aa: CAWAGGQRNSPLHF
CDR3nt: TGTGCCTGGGCAGGGGGCCAGCGGAATTCACCCCTCCACTTT

j_gene: TRBJ2-5
v_gene: TRBV4-1
d_gene: TRBD2
abundance: once
CDR3aa: CASSLNPGLSKETQYF
CDR3nt: TGCGCCAGCAGCCTAAACCCGGGACTATCTAAAGAGACCCAGTACTTC

j_gene: TRBJ2-5
v_gene: TRBV11-2
d_gene: TRBD2
abundance: NA
CDR3aa: CASSLGGRTSFKETQYF
CDR3nt: TGTGCCAGCAGCTTAGGTGGAAGGACTAGCTTCAAAGAGACCCAGTACTTC

j_gene: TRBJ2-5
v_gene: TRBV25-1
d_gene: NA
abundance: once
CDR3aa: CASSVVEGETQYF
CDR3nt: TGTGCCAGCAGTGTAGTCGAGGGAGAGACCCAGTACTTC

j_gene: TRBJ2-2
v_gene: TRBV2
d_gene: TRBD2
abundance: NA
CDR3aa: CATGTSAKLTGELFF
CDR3nt: TGTGCCACTGGGACTAGCGCCAAACTCACCGGGGAGCTGTTTTTT

j_gene: TRBJ1-1
v_gene: TRBV18
d_gene: NA
abundance: NA
CDR3aa: CASSPPVFRRRGLNTEAFF
CDR3nt: TGTGCCAGCTCACCACCGGTTTTCCGCCGAAGGGGATTAAACACTGAAGCTTTCTTT

j_gene: TRBJ1-5
v_gene: TRBV6-6
d_gene: TRBD1
abundance: NA
CDR3aa: CASTIPGGHQPQHF
CDR3nt: TGTGCCAGCACCATACCAGGGGGCCATCAGCCCCAGCATTTT

j_gene: TRBJ2-2
v_gene: TRBV5-6
d_gene: NA
abundance: NA
CDR3aa: CASSLKGSGELFF
CDR3nt: TGTGCCAGCAGCTTGAAGGGGTCCGGGGAGCTGTTTTTT

j_gene: TRBJ1-1
v_gene: TRBV7-2
d_gene: TRBD1
abundance: NA
CDR3aa: CASSHRDRYTEAFF
CDR3nt: TGTGCCAGCAGCCACCGGGACAGGTACACTGAAGCTTTCTTT

j_gene: TRBJ2-7
v_gene: TRBV18
d_gene: NA
abundance: NA
CDR3aa: CASSRSVGALYEQYF
CDR3nt: TGTGCCAGCTCACGTTCGGTGGGGGCCCTCTACGAGCAGTACTTC

j_gene: TRBJ2-5
v_gene: TRBV13
d_gene: TRBD1
abundance: NA
CDR3aa: CASSFSQGAQETQYF
CDR3nt: TGTGCCAGCAGCTTCAGCCAGGGGGCGCAGGAGACCCAGTACTTC

j_gene: TRBJ2-5
v_gene: TRBV25-1
d_gene: NA
abundance: NA
CDR3aa: CASSELEGRETQYF
CDR3nt: TGTGCCAGCAGTGAGCTTGAGGGTCGGGAGACCCAGTACTTC

j_gene: TRBJ1-2
v_gene: TRBV6-5
d_gene: NA
abundance: NA
CDR3aa: CASRGWGRRDYGYTF
CDR3nt: TGTGCCAGCAGGGGATGGGGACGGAGGGACTATGGCTACACCTTC

j_gene: TRBJ2-7
v_gene: TRBV6-5
d_gene: TRBD1
abundance: NA
CDR3aa: CASSRGTGSYEQYF
CDR3nt: TGTGCCAGCAGCCGAGGGACAGGTTCATACGAGCAGTACTTC

j_gene: TRBJ1-2
v_gene: TRBV7-2
d_gene: NA
abundance: NA
CDR3aa: CASSSGDGYTF
CDR3nt: TGTGCCAGCAGCTCGGGGGATGGCTACACCTTC

j_gene: TRBJ2-7
v_gene: TRBV28
d_gene: NA
abundance: NA
CDR3aa: CASRRQVGNYEQYF
CDR3nt: TGTGCCAGCAGGAGACAGGTCGGGAACTACGAGCAGTACTTC

j_gene: TRBJ2-7
v_gene: TRBV5-4
d_gene: TRBD1
abundance: NA
CDR3aa: CASSYTGAAYEQYF
CDR3nt: TGTGCCAGCAGCTATACAGGGGCCGCCTACGAGCAGTACTTC

j_gene: TRBJ2-1
v_gene: TRBV5-6
d_gene: TRBD2
abundance: NA
CDR3aa: CASSLFVASGGAGEQFF
CDR3nt: TGTGCCAGCAGCCTCTTCGTAGCGAGCGGGGGGGCCGGAGAGCAGTTCTTC

j_gene: TRBJ2-3
v_gene: TRBV4-1
d_gene: NA
abundance: NA
CDR3aa: CASSQHSDTQYF
CDR3nt: TGCGCCAGCAGCCAACACTCTGATACGCAGTATTTT

j_gene: TRBJ1-1
v_gene: TRBV5-4
d_gene: NA
abundance: NA
CDR3aa: CASSSPFKAGALNTEAFF
CDR3nt: TGTGCCAGCAGCTCCCCATTTAAGGCGGGGGCGCTGAACACTGAAGCTTTCTTT

j_gene: TRBJ1-5
v_gene: TRBV28
d_gene: TRBD1
abundance: NA
CDR3aa: CASSPQGASLPQHF
CDR3nt: TGTGCCAGCAGTCCTCAGGGGGCATCGCTGCCCCAGCATTTT

j_gene: TRBJ2-7
v_gene: TRBV5-5
d_gene: TRBD2
abundance: once
CDR3aa: CASSLFGGAFSYEQYF
CDR3nt: TGTGCCAGCAGCTTGTTCGGGGGGGCGTTCTCCTACGAGCAGTACTTC

j_gene: TRBJ1-5
v_gene: TRBV4-1
d_gene: TRBD1
abundance: NA
CDR3aa: CASSPQGASNQPQHF
CDR3nt: TGCGCCAGCAGCCCACAGGGGGCTAGCAATCAGCCCCAGCATTTT

j_gene: TRBJ1-1
v_gene: TRBV14
d_gene: NA
abundance: NA
CDR3aa: CASSPEKRSAEAFF
CDR3nt: TGTGCCAGCAGCCCCGAGAAACGGAGCGCTGAAGCTTTCTTT

j_gene: TRBJ2-1
v_gene: TRBV28
d_gene: NA
abundance: NA
CDR3aa: CASSLRGTVNEQFF
CDR3nt: TGTGCCAGCAGTTTACGGGGGACGGTGAATGAGCAGTTCTTC

j_gene: TRBJ1-6
v_gene: TRBV30
d_gene: NA
abundance: NA
CDR3aa: CAWSVLGIQGDNSPLHF
CDR3nt: TGTGCCTGGAGTGTACTCGGGATACAGGGTGATAATTCACCCCTCCACTTT

j_gene: TRBJ2-5
v_gene: TRBV30
d_gene: TRBD2
abundance: NA
CDR3aa: CASTSGGSIGETQYF
CDR3nt: TGTGCCTCGACTAGCGGGGGGTCAATCGGAGAGACCCAGTACTTC

j_gene: TRBJ2-1
v_gene: TRBV4-1
d_gene: NA
abundance: NA
CDR3aa: CASSQEGRNNEQFF
CDR3nt: TGCGCCAGCAGCCAAGAAGGGAGAAACAATGAGCAGTTCTTC

j_gene: TRBJ2-1
v_gene: TRBV6-1
d_gene: NA
abundance: NA
CDR3aa: CASSEGREDSYNEQFF
CDR3nt: TGTGCCAGCAGTGAAGGACGGGAAGACTCCTACAATGAGCAGTTCTTC

j_gene: TRBJ2-7
v_gene: TRBV11-2
d_gene: TRBD2
abundance: NA
CDR3aa: CASSLYGEAGGLYEQYF
CDR3nt: TGTGCCAGCAGCTTATACGGTGAAGCGGGAGGACTCTACGAGCAGTACTTC

j_gene: TRBJ2-7
v_gene: TRBV15
d_gene: NA
abundance: once
CDR3aa: CATSSRDTSYEQYF
CDR3nt: TGTGCCACCAGCAGCCGGGACACGTCCTACGAGCAGTACTTC

j_gene: TRBJ2-5
v_gene: TRBV28
d_gene: NA
abundance: NA
CDR3aa: CASTKTPLRDWETQYF
CDR3nt: TGTGCCAGCACAAAGACCCCGTTACGGGATTGGGAGACCCAGTACTTC

j_gene: TRBJ2-3
v_gene: TRBV6-6
d_gene: NA
abundance: NA
CDR3aa: CASSYLARSDTQYF
CDR3nt: TGTGCCAGCAGTTACTTAGCGAGGTCAGATACGCAGTATTTT

j_gene: TRBJ2-7
v_gene: TRBV2
d_gene: NA
abundance: NA
CDR3aa: CASSVGSYEQYF
CDR3nt: TGTGCCAGCAGTGTCGGCTCCTACGAGCAGTACTTC

j_gene: TRBJ1-2
v_gene: TRBV7-9
d_gene: NA
abundance: once
CDR3aa: CASSRDTRSGYTF
CDR3nt: TGTGCCAGCAGCCGAGACACAAGGTCGGGCTACACCTTC

j_gene: TRBJ2-3
v_gene: TRBV15
d_gene: NA
abundance: once
CDR3aa: CATNIRGPTDTQYF
CDR3nt: TGTGCCACCAACATCAGGGGCCCCACAGATACGCAGTATTTT

j_gene: TRBJ2-2
v_gene: TRBV7-7
d_gene: TRBD2
abundance: NA
CDR3aa: CASSLSGGNTGELFF
CDR3nt: TGTGCCAGCAGCCTTAGCGGGGGGAACACCGGGGAGCTGTTTTTT

j_gene: TRBJ1-5
v_gene: TRBV10-3
d_gene: NA
abundance: once
CDR3aa: CAISESGRGRNQPQHF
CDR3nt: TGTGCCATCAGTGAGTCAGGGAGGGGAAGAAATCAGCCCCAGCATTTT

j_gene: TRBJ2-7
v_gene: TRBV4-2
d_gene: NA
abundance: NA
CDR3aa: CASSQTPRRDPTQQYF
CDR3nt: TGTGCCAGCAGCCAGACCCCGCGGCGCGATCCCACCCAGCAGTACTTC

j_gene: TRBJ1-1
v_gene: TRBV5-6
d_gene: NA
abundance: NA
CDR3aa: CASSLDAGAGAFF
CDR3nt: TGTGCCAGCAGCTTGGATGCGGGGGCGGGAGCTTTCTTT

j_gene: TRBJ1-5
v_gene: TRBV27
d_gene: NA
abundance: NA
CDR3aa: CASSLTGDLRQPQHF
CDR3nt: TGTGCCAGCAGTTTAACCGGGGATCTTAGACAGCCCCAGCATTTT

j_gene: TRBJ1-4
v_gene: TRBV30
d_gene: TRBD1
abundance: NA
CDR3aa: CAWSRDRSNEKLFF
CDR3nt: TGTGCCTGGAGTCGGGACAGAAGTAATGAAAAACTGTTTTTT

j_gene: TRBJ2-2
v_gene: TRBV7-2
d_gene: TRBD1
abundance: NA
CDR3aa: CASSLAGTGAGELFF
CDR3nt: TGTGCCAGCAGCTTAGCGGGCACAGGGGCCGGGGAGCTGTTTTTT

j_gene: TRBJ1-6
v_gene: TRBV9
d_gene: TRBD1
abundance: NA
CDR3aa: CASSVGDRALNSPLHF
CDR3nt: TGTGCCAGCAGCGTTGGGGACAGGGCGCTCAATTCACCCCTCCACTTT

j_gene: TRBJ2-5
v_gene: TRBV5-4
d_gene: TRBD2
abundance: NA
CDR3aa: CASSLAGDQETQYF
CDR3nt: TGTGCCAGCAGCTTAGCGGGGGACCAGGAGACCCAGTACTTC